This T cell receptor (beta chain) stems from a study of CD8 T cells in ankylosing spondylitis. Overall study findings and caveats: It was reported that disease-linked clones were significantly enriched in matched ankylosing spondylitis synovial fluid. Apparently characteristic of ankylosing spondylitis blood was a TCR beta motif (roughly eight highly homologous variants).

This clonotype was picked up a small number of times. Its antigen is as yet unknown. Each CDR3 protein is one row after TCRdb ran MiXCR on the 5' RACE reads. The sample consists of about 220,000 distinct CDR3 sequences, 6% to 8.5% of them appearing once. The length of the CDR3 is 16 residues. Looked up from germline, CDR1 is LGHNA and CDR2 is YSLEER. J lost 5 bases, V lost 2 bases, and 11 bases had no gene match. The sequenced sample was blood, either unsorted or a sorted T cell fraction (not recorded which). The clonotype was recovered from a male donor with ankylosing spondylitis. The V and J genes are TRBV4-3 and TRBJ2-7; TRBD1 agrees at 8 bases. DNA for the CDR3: TGCGCCAGCAGCCAACAACTACAGGGGGGCGGGGACGAGCAGTACTTC. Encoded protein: CASSQQLQGGGDEQYF.